One sample yielded the 3 T cell receptor beta chains listed below, sequenced in a study of identical twins. One entry per CDR3 protein results from TCRdb running MiXCR on the 5' RACE reads. The sample contains 130,000 to 150,000 distinct CDR3 sequences, around 3.5% of which appear only once. Sequenced sample: memory T cells sorted from blood. These receptors all come from a man between 18 and 35 years old in good health.

At least ten counts were recorded for this clonotype. The chain couples TRBV7-2 to TRBJ2-3; 9 positions agree with TRBD2. The CDR3 consists of 15 residues. The germline V gene has CDR1 SGHTA and CDR2 FQGNSA. Trimming removed 5 bases from V and 9 bases from J; junction bases left unmatched: 12. The chain's CDR3 is CASSPTRSSGMTQYF. CDR3 DNA: TGTGCCAGCAGCCCTACGCGTTCTAGCGGGATGACGCAGTATTTT.

Many counts were recorded for this clonotype. The V call is TRBV5-5, the J call TRBJ2-7; 10 nucleotides align to TRBD2. The ends lost 4 bases at V and 6 bases at J; junction bases unmatched: 13. The CDR3 consists of 16 residues. The germline gives CDR1 SGHKS, CDR2 YYEKEE (reference sequence). The CDR3 bases are TGTGCCAGCAGCATGTTTGGGTCTAGCGGGAGTAGCGAGCAGTACGTC. It specifies CASSMFGSSGSSEQYV.

In its sample, this clonotype was seen many times. The chain links TRBV5-5 to TRBJ1-2; no definite D call. With 5 bases removed from V and 0 bases from J, the gap between germline ends came to 8 bases. Germline V gene lookup returns CDR1 SGHKS and CDR2 YYEKEE (reference sequence). This CDR3 contains 13 residues. CDR3 sequence: CASSSSANYGYTF. The CDR3 region has the DNA TGTGCCAGCAGTTCCAGTGCTAACTATGGCTACACCTTC.